A single sample gave rise to the 19 T cell receptor beta chains below, sequenced in a study of beta chain features in type 1 diabetes. Their antigens are not known. Findings and limits, study-wide: Within each of all four CD4+ subsets, Type 1 diabetes patients had TCRB CDR3s that were moderately but significantly shorter.

The authors reverse transcribed all of the isolated RNA, so sequencing captured expressed TCRB transcripts. The assay was immunoSEQ multiplex PCR, and TCRdb's table has in-frame clones only and misses some. The sample consists of some 290,000 clones, approximately 25% of them appearing once. Sequences were obtained from naive CD4+ T cells from blood. All receptors derive from a woman in her twenties or thirties with type 1 diabetes.

This clone has more than one count but fewer than ten. V and J are TRBV4-1 and TRBJ2-3; 11 bases agree with TRBD2. Germline V gene sequence: CDR1 MGHRA, CDR2 YSYEKL. V trimming: 0 bases; J trimming: 1 base; junction bases outside the gene matches: 3. The CDR3 is made up of 17 amino acids. Here the CDR3 reads CASSQDRLAGRTDTQYF. The CDR3 coding sequence is TGCGCCAGCAGCCAAGATAGACTAGCGGGACGCACAGATACGCAGTATTTT.

This rearrangement joins TRBV5-4 to TRBJ2-4; 9 bases line up with TRBD2. The germline gives CDR1 SGHNT, CDR2 YYREEE (reference sequence). J lost 3 bases, V lost 4 bases, and 14 bases had no gene match. The CDR3 runs 18 residues. The CDR3 coding sequence is TGTGCCAGCAGCCCCACTGGCGGGAGGGCCTCAGGCAAAAACATTCAGTACTTC. It codes for CASSPTGGRASGKNIQYF.

The V gene is TRBV18, the J gene TRBJ2-2, with D possibly TRBD1 on 6 matching bases. Germline V gives CDR1 KGHSH, CDR2 LQKENI. CDR3 length: 14 residues. Deletions cut 4 bases from V and 3 bases from J, with 9 bases between. CDR3: CASSQAGDTGELFF. DNA of the CDR3: TGTGCCAGCTCACAGGCAGGGGACACCGGGGAGCTGTTTTTT. The complete variable domain, with remaining parts taken from reference TRBV18 and TRBJ2-2, reads NAGVMQNPRHLVRRRGQEARLRCSPMKGHSHVYWYRQLPEEGLKFMVYLQKENIIDESGMPKERFSAEFPKEGPSILRIQQVVRGDSAAYFCASSQAGDTGELFFGEGSRLTVL.

This clone was seen only a few times. V gene TRBV30 combines with J gene TRBJ1-2, with 9 positions matching TRBD1. The CDR3 spans 15 residues. The germline gives CDR1 GTSNPN, CDR2 SVGIG (reference sequence). V lost 0 bases to trimming and J lost 8 bases; unmatched junction nucleotides: 10. Here the CDR3 reads CAWSVSPGTGFGYTF. The DNA of the CDR3 is TGTGCCTGGAGTGTTTCCCCCGGGACAGGGTTCGGCTACACCTTC.

Written as DNA, the CDR3 is TGTGCCAGCAGCTTATCTCCAGATGGCTACACCTTC. It translates to CASSLSPDGYTF. The chain joins TRBV7-9 to TRBJ1-2; D unresolved. Germline values: CDR1 SEHNR, CDR2 FQNEAQ (reference sequence). Trimming stripped 2 bases from V and 6 bases from J, with 7 bases between. The CDR3 is 12 residues long.

This chain connects TRBV7-9 to TRBJ2-3, with 8 positions matching TRBD2. Losses at the gene ends were 1 base for V and 4 bases for J; bases not matched to a gene: 7. There are 16 residues in the CDR3. The germline CDR1 and CDR2 sequences are SEHNR and FQNEAQ (reference sequence). Here the CDR3 reads CASSLEGLETADTQYF. The DNA for the CDR3 is TGTGCCAGCAGCTTAGAGGGACTAGAAACGGCAGATACGCAGTATTTT. Drawing the rest from reference TRBV7-9 and TRBJ2-3, the complete variable domain is DTGVSQNPRHKITKRGQNVTFRCDPISEHNRLYWYRQTLGQGPEFLTYFQNEAQLEKSRLLSDRFSAERPKGSFSTLEIQRTEQGDSAMYLCASSLEGLETADTQYFGPGTRLTVL.

This clone occurred a few times. The chain uses TRBV29-1 and TRBJ1-4; 8 nucleotides line up with TRBD1. The CDR3 runs 17 residues. Unmatched junction bases numbered 16, after V lost 6 bases and J lost 4 bases. CDR1 is SQVTM, CDR2 ANQGSEA, per germline. CDR3 in amino acids: CSVLMGGLTGVNEKLFF. The DNA of the CDR3 is TGCAGCGTACTCATGGGGGGACTGACAGGGGTTAATGAAAAACTGTTTTTT.

The chain links TRBV20-1 to TRBJ2-3, with TRBD2 matching over 9 bases. The V gene's germline CDR1 is DFQATT and CDR2 SNEGSKA (reference sequence). The CDR3 extends over 11 amino acids. Trimming cost V 6 bases and J 11 bases; bases outside gene matches: 6. CDR3 coding DNA: TGCAGTGCCCGAAGACTAGCGGAGCAGTATTTT. Translated: CSARRLAEQYF.

The chain combines TRBV7-9 with TRBJ2-7; 9 bases align to TRBD2. Losses at the gene ends were 5 bases for V and 7 bases for J; bases not matched to a gene: 9. The CDR3 loop spans 14 amino acids. Germline CDR1 and CDR2: SEHNR and FQNEAQ (reference sequence). The CDR3 loop reads CASSNSGRFWEQYF. As DNA, the CDR3 is TGTGCCAGCAGCAATAGCGGGAGATTCTGGGAGCAGTACTTC.

This sequence joins TRBV9 and TRBJ2-7; the D gene is possibly TRBD2 (5 bases). Deletions cut 0 bases from V and 3 bases from J, with 13 bases between. Germline V CDR1 and CDR2: SGDLS, YYNGEE. The CDR3 sequence is 15 residues long. The CDR3 nucleotides read TGTGCCAGCAGCGTAGCGGGGTCTCGGGGCTACGAGCAGTACTTC. Amino acids: CASSVAGSRGYEQYF.

This clone was seen a few times. The chain recombines TRBV29-1 with TRBJ1-2; TRBD1 aligns across 7 bases. Trimming took 4 bases from V and 8 from J; bases not matched to a gene: 7. From germline, CDR1 is SQVTM and CDR2 ANQGSEA. The CDR3 covers 12 residues. The CDR3 region is CSVGTGAKGYTF. CDR3 in DNA: TGCAGCGTTGGAACAGGGGCGAAGGGCTACACCTTC.

This clone was observed a handful of times. This chain uses TRBV10-3 with TRBJ2-5, with 10 positions matching TRBD2. The CDR3 is made up of 14 amino acids. J lost 4 bases, V lost 2 bases, and 1 base had no gene match. CDR1 and CDR2 from the germline V gene are ENHRY and SYGVKD. The CDR3 spells CAISEVAGGETQYF. For the CDR3, the DNA is TGTGCCATCAGTGAGGTAGCGGGAGGAGAGACCCAGTACTTC.

The CDR3 DNA reads TGTGCCTGGAGTGGCAAGCGGGAGGGCTTATACAATGAGCAGTTCTTC. Translation gives CAWSGKREGLYNEQFF. The V gene is TRBV30, the J gene TRBJ2-1; 10 bases align to TRBD2. Germline V gene lookup returns CDR1 GTSNPN and CDR2 SVGIG (reference sequence). The ends lost 1 base at V and 4 bases at J; junction bases unmatched: 7. The CDR3 totals 16 residues.

This clone was found a few times. This CDR3 reads CASSLSGTSGQETQYF. DNA of the CDR3: TGTGCCAGCAGCTTAAGTGGGACTAGCGGGCAAGAGACCCAGTACTTC. The chain is built from TRBV7-3 and TRBJ2-5, with 12 bases that match TRBD2. The CDR3 runs to 16 residues. The V and J ends lost 1 base and 2 bases, in that order; junction bases with no gene match: 2. CDR1 SGHTA and CDR2 FQGTGA come from the germline V gene.

This clone was picked up a small number of times. The rearrangement joins TRBV4-1 to TRBJ2-1, with 8 bases identical to TRBD2. CDR3 length: 16 amino acids. Losses at the gene ends were 2 bases for V and 2 bases for J; bases not matched to a gene: 5. Germline V gene sequence: CDR1 MGHRA, CDR2 YSYEKL. The CDR3 is CASSQPTSGPYNEQFF. The CDR3 DNA reads as TGCGCCAGCAGCCAACCCACTAGCGGCCCCTACAATGAGCAGTTCTTC.

The V call is TRBV7-3, the J call TRBJ1-1, with unresolved D. V lost 5 bases and J lost 3, with 10 bases in between. Germline lookup yields CDR1 SGHTA and CDR2 FQGTGA. The CDR3 runs to 13 residues. CDR3: CASSVTQYTEAFF. CDR3 DNA: TGTGCCAGCAGCGTGACTCAATACACTGAAGCTTTCTTT.

With respect to this clone: The junction departs from the called germline gene at one end, perhaps through a read error. The chain couples TRBV4-2 to TRBJ2-1; 13 bases agree with TRBD2. The CDR3 covers 14 residues. Looked up from germline, CDR1 is LGHNA and CDR2 is YNFKEQ. CDR3 bases: TGTGCCAGCAGCCTCGCCACTAGCGGGAGGGCCCCAGTCTTC. Protein: CASSLATSGRAPVF.

This chain links TRBV9 with TRBJ2-3, with a possible D match to TRBD2 (5 bases). This CDR3 contains 13 residues. V was cut by 5 bases and J by 4 bases, with 11 bases left in between. CDR1 is SGDLS and CDR2 is YYNGEE in the germline V gene. DNA for the CDR3: TGTGCCAGCAGTTCTGAGGGCCCAGATACGCAGTATTTT. Protein product: CASSSEGPDTQYF.

The chain carries TRBV4-2 and TRBJ1-5; D unclear. The CDR3 runs 16 residues. Germline assignment: CDR1 LGHNA and CDR2 YNFKEQ. Trimming took off 0 bases at V and 0 bases at J, with 9 bases between the two ends. This CDR3 is CASSQEVSYSNQPQHF. For the CDR3, the DNA is TGTGCCAGCAGCCAAGAAGTCTCCTATAGCAATCAGCCCCAGCATTTT.